This is a list of T cell receptor beta chains from one sample in a study of OX40 agonist ivuxolimab in advanced cancers. Method: immunoSEQ multiplex PCR; TCRdb's copy keeps in-frame clones and lacks some. The sample comprises tens of thousands of clones, approximately 90% of which are singletons, and approximately 18% rests with the top ten. Sequencing used CD4+ or CD8+ T cells sorted from blood, obtained in a trial of the OX40 agonist ivuxolimab. These receptors all stem from an adult with an advanced solid tumor such as melanoma, head and neck, liver or kidney cancer. Each CDR3 is given with its conserved first and last residue. D genes are given only for firm matches.

>TRBJ2-7|-|TRBV25-1
CASSASYEQYF
TGTGCCAGCAGTGCGTCCTACGAGCAGTACTTC
>TRBJ1-4|TRBD1|TRBV7-6
CASSLNPRQGAVDEKLFF
TGTGCCAGCAGCTTAAATCCTCGGCAGGGGGCGGTGGATGAAAAACTGTTTTTT
>TRBJ2-1|-|TRBV27
CASRGVYNEQFF
TGTGCCAGCAGAGGCGTCTACAATGAGCAGTTCTTC
>TRBJ2-2|-|TRBV6-4
CASSYSRSTGELFF
TGTGCCAGCAGTTACTCGAGGAGCACCGGGGAGCTGTTTTTT
>TRBJ2-7|-|TRBV7-6
CASSLDVGGAPLEQYF
TGTGCCAGCAGCTTAGATGTGGGGGGGGCCCCCCTCGAACAGTACTTC
>TRBJ2-7|-|TRBV7-2
CASSLSMGQVYEQYF
TGTGCCAGCAGCTTAAGTATGGGGCAAGTCTACGAGCAGTACTTC
>TRBJ2-7|TRBD1|TRBV28
CASSPGTGYDEQYF
TGTGCCAGCAGTCCCGGGACAGGGTACGACGAGCAGTACTTC
>TRBJ2-2|-|TRBV10-3
CATFTNTGELFF
TGTGCCACTTTCACGAACACCGGGGAGCTGTTTTTT
>TRBJ1-1|-|TRBV29-1
CSVEAGLHTEAFF
TGCAGCGTTGAAGCAGGGTTACACACTGAAGCTTTCTTT
>TRBJ1-5|TRBD1|TRBV19
CASSPRTGGQPQHF
TGTGCCAGTAGTCCCAGGACAGGGGGGCAGCCCCAGCATTTT
>TRBJ1-4|-|TRBV7-9
CASSLVQVTATNEKLFF
TGTGCCAGCAGCTTAGTCCAGGTGACTGCAACTAATGAAAAACTGTTTTTT
>TRBJ2-7|-|TRBV5-4
CASSLADSTYEQYF
TGTGCCAGCAGCTTGGCCGACAGCACCTACGAGCAGTACTTC
>TRBJ2-5|-|TRBV5-4
CASSFGGTLETQYF
TGTGCCAGCAGCTTTGGGGGGACACTAGAGACCCAGTACTTC
>TRBJ1-1|-|TRBV29-1
CSVEGGHKNTEAFF
TGCAGCGTTGAAGGAGGGCACAAGAACACTGAAGCTTTCTTT
>TRBJ1-2|-|TRBV19
CASSIAPIYGYTF
TGTGCCAGTAGTATAGCACCAATCTATGGCTACACCTTC
>TRBJ1-5|-|TRBV5-4
CASSLAVRRAGDQPQHF
TGTGCCAGCAGCTTGGCCGTTCGGAGGGCAGGAGATCAGCCCCAGCATTTT
>TRBJ2-7|TRBD1|TRBV14
CASGRDRVFNEQYF
TGTGCCAGCGGCAGGGACAGGGTATTCAACGAGCAGTACTTC
>TRBJ1-1|-|TRBV19
CASTPWGETEAFF
TGTGCCAGTACCCCCTGGGGGGAGACTGAAGCTTTCTTT